The next 5 T cell receptor beta chains were all read from a single sample in a study of cytomegalovirus exposure and HLA in healthy donors. Sequencing used immunoSEQ multiplex PCR; TCRdb keeps in-frame clones, though not all of them. The sample lists 300,000 to 400,000 clones, roughly 90% occurring once. Sequencing input: PBMCs. Receptors originate from a woman aged 18-29 years in good health and CMV-seronegative.

The chain links TRBV5-4 to TRBJ2-3, with 10 positions matching TRBD2. The CDR3 sequence is 17 residues long. The ends lost 1 base at V and 2 bases at J; junction bases unmatched: 7. CDR1 is SGHNT and CDR2 is YYREEE in the germline V gene (reference sequence). The CDR3 loop is CASSLYLAGVLTDTQYF. In nucleotides, the CDR3 is TGTGCCAGCAGCTTGTATCTAGCGGGGGTCCTCACAGATACGCAGTATTTT.

The rearrangement joins TRBV5-1 to TRBJ2-2; the match to TRBD2 covers 16 bases. V was pared by 9 bases and J by 8 bases, with 13 bases of the junction left unmatched. The CDR3 covers 17 residues. Looked up from germline, CDR1 is SGHRS and CDR2 is YFSETQ. Here the CDR3 DNA reads TGCGCCACGGCCCCGGGACTAGCGGGAGGGCTGGAAGGGGAGCTGTTTTTT. Its protein is CATAPGLAGGLEGELFF.

The rearrangement joins TRBV27 to TRBJ2-7, with unresolved D. Trimming removed 2 bases at V and 1 base at J, with 15 bases between. There are 16 residues in the CDR3. From germline, CDR1 is MNHEY and CDR2 SMNVEV (reference sequence). CDR3 nucleotides: TGTGCCAGCAGTTTACAAGTCAATGGCGGTTCCTACGAGCAGTACTTC. It codes for CASSLQVNGGSYEQYF.

This clone was seen a few times. The rearrangement uses TRBV27 and TRBJ1-4; 8 bases fit TRBD1. The germline CDR1 and CDR2 sequences are MNHEY and SMNVEV (reference sequence). The CDR3 covers 14 residues. Trimming removed 3 bases from V and 8 bases from J; junction bases left unmatched: 5. CDR3: CASSFQGAGEKLFF. CDR3 coding DNA: TGTGCCAGCAGTTTTCAGGGGGCGGGGGAAAAACTGTTTTTT. The variable domain in full, with the rest retrieved from reference TRBV27 and TRBJ1-4, is EAQVTQNPRYLITVTGKKLTVTCSQNMNHEYMSWYRQDPGLGLRQIYYSMNVEVTDKGDVPEGYKVSRKEKRNFPLILESPSPNQTSLYFCASSFQGAGEKLFFGSGTQLSVL.

This clone was seen only once. The chain employs TRBV5-1 and TRBJ1-1, with TRBD1 matching over 8 bases. Germline V lookup: CDR1 SGHRS, CDR2 YFSETQ. The CDR3 has 16 residues. The trim removed 3 bases at V and 1 base at J, leaving 8 bases unmatched. Written as DNA, the CDR3 is TGCGCCAGCAGCTACCATGGACAGGGCCAGAACACTGAAGCTTTCTTT. Its translation: CASSYHGQGQNTEAFF.